Listed below are T cell receptor beta chains from one sample, sequenced in a study of human T cells and chemical hapten exposure. One entry per CDR3 protein, called by TCRdb with MiXCR from the RACE reads. The data contain tens of thousands of distinct CDR3 sequences, around 12% of them seen just once; the ten biggest clones take up 2.4%. The sequences come from whole blood, collected in connection with sensitization to the hapten diphenylcyclopropenone (DPC). Receptors were obtained from a man aged 30 to 39 with alopecia areata. Some clones in this sample may be carry-over from other donors' samples. CDR3s include the opening cysteine and the closing phenylalanine or tryptophan. The D gene is left open where the match is weak. Clone size is given for some rows only: seen once, a few or many times, or a class if the clone is expanded.

D	size	V	J	CDR3	DNA
-	-	TRBV6-6	TRBJ1-1	CASRRTEAFF	TGTGCCAGCAGGCGGACTGAAGCTTTCTTT
TRBD1	-	TRBV5-4	TRBJ1-1	CASSHGQGENTEAFF	TGTGCCAGCAGTCACGGACAGGGCGAGAACACTGAAGCTTTCTTT
TRBD1	many	TRBV6-1	TRBJ1-5	CASSEATGGGYGNQPQHF	TGTGCCAGCAGTGAAGCTACAGGGGGAGGGTATGGCAATCAGCCCCAGCATTTT
TRBD1	once	TRBV7-9	TRBJ1-1	CASSSDRATEAFF	TGTGCCAGCAGCTCCGACAGGGCCACTGAAGCTTTCTTT
-	-	TRBV7-7	TRBJ2-3	CASSLGGPDTDTQYF	TGTGCCAGCAGCTTAGGAGGCCCGGACACAGATACGCAGTATTTT
TRBD2	few	TRBV29-1	TRBJ2-3	CSVAGTSGGTDTQYF	TGCAGCGTTGCCGGGACTAGCGGGGGCACAGATACGCAGTATTTT
-	many	TRBV29-1	TRBJ2-7	CSVDRGSGGGWYEQYF	TGCAGCGTTGATAGGGGCAGCGGAGGGGGCTGGTACGAGCAGTACTTC
TRBD2	many	TRBV24-1	TRBJ2-1	CATSDLTSGGDPSYNEQFF	TGTGCCACCAGTGATCTTACTAGCGGGGGCGACCCCTCCTACAATGAGCAGTTCTTC
-	many	TRBV25-1	TRBJ2-1	CASSVRRLNEQFF	TGTGCCAGCAGTGTCCGAAGACTTAATGAGCAGTTCTTC
-	many	TRBV12-3/TRBV12-4	TRBJ2-2	CASSSPPGRRPGELFF	TGTGCCAGCAGTTCTCCCCCGGGGAGGCGTCCCGGGGAGCTGTTTTTT
-	-	TRBV7-2	TRBJ2-1	CASSLALGTRPYNEQFF	TGTGCCAGCAGCCTTGCCTTAGGGACACGGCCCTACAATGAGCAGTTCTTC
-	-	TRBV12-3/TRBV12-4	TRBJ1-3	CASTWLSGNTIYF	TGTGCCAGCACCTGGTTGTCTGGAAACACCATATATTTT
TRBD2	few	TRBV7-3	TRBJ2-3	CASGGFSTDTQYF	TGTGCCTCGGGAGGTTTTAGCACAGATACGCAGTATTTT
TRBD1	-	TRBV7-6	TRBJ1-6	CASSSRQGQSPLHF	TGTGCCAGCAGCTCCCGACAGGGTCAATCACCCCTCCACTTT
-	few	TRBV11-2	TRBJ2-7	CASSLGTTWGETYEQYF	TGTGCCAGCAGCTTGGGCACGACCTGGGGGGAGACCTACGAGCAGTACTTC
-	few	TRBV27	TRBJ2-7	CASSPYLAYEQYF	TGTGCCAGCAGTCCCTATCTCGCCTACGAGCAGTACTTC
-	few	TRBV9	TRBJ1-1	CASSVGTSTEAFF	TGTGCCAGCAGCGTTGGGACAAGCACTGAAGCTTTCTTT
-	many	TRBV12-3/TRBV12-4	TRBJ1-1	CASSSLVDNTEAFF	TGTGCCAGCAGTTCATTGGTAGACAACACTGAAGCTTTCTTT
-	few	TRBV18	TRBJ1-5	CASSHPGQPQHF	TGTGCCAGCTCACACCCAGGCCAGCCCCAGCATTTT
-	many	TRBV29-1	TRBJ2-1	CSVDKGMGEQFF	TGCAGCGTTGATAAAGGGATGGGCGAGCAGTTCTTC